The 22 T cell receptor beta chains below all came from one sample that was sequenced in a study of early T cells in non-severe SARS-CoV-2 infection. TCRdb reprocessed the 5' RACE reads with MiXCR, giving one entry per CDR3 protein. Found here are approximately 58,000 distinct CDR3 sequences, roughly 11% of them singletons; the top ten hold 10% to 13%. The source material was whole blood. These receptors all stem from an adult who was a healthcare worker with PCR-confirmed SARS-CoV-2 infection or an uninfected control (not recorded which).

The V and J genes are TRBV9 and TRBJ2-1, with 10 bases matching TRBD2. The CDR3 runs 15 residues. The V gene end was trimmed by 3 bases and the J gene end by 7 bases; junction bases not matched to a gene: 7. In germline, CDR1 is SGDLS, CDR2 YYNGEE. CDR3: CASSGASGRVNEQFF. The CDR3 nucleotides are TGTGCCAGCAGCGGGGCTAGCGGGAGAGTGAATGAGCAGTTCTTC.

This clonotype came up many times. This chain links TRBV29-1 with TRBJ1-1; no definite D call. Trimming stripped 2 bases from V and 1 base from J, with 5 bases between. The germline gives CDR1 SQVTM, CDR2 ANQGSEA. CDR3 length: 12 amino acids. CDR3 amino acids: CSVEPGNTEAFF. The CDR3 bases are TGCAGCGTTGAACCCGGGAACACTGAAGCTTTCTTT.

This clonotype was counted a few times. The CDR3 bases are TGCAGCGCCGGACGCTCCCAGGGCACTGAAGCTTTCTTT. Translation: CSAGRSQGTEAFF. The V gene is TRBV29-1, the J gene TRBJ1-1; D may be TRBD1 (5 bases). From germline, CDR1 is SQVTM and CDR2 ANQGSEA. V was shortened by 7 bases and J by 4 bases, with 16 bases between the two germline ends. The CDR3 has 13 residues.

The chain links TRBV6-2 or TRBV6-3 to TRBJ2-5; 7 positions match TRBD1. Germline V gene sequence: CDR1 MNHEY, CDR2 SVGEGT. The V and J ends lost 8 bases and 4 bases, in that order; junction bases with no gene match: 7. The CDR3 has 13 residues. CDR3 DNA sequence: TGTGCCAGCGCCGACAGGGACGGAGAGACCCAGTACTTC. This translates into CASADRDGETQYF.

The CDR3 sequence is CASSFRANTEAFF. CDR3 DNA: TGTGCCAGCAGCTTCAGGGCGAACACTGAAGCTTTCTTT. V gene TRBV7-9 combines with J gene TRBJ1-1, with D perhaps matching TRBD1 (5 bases). The CDR3 runs to 13 residues. Germline values: CDR1 SEHNR, CDR2 FQNEAQ (reference sequence). V was shortened by 3 bases and J by 1 base, with 6 bases between the two germline ends.

A few counts support this clonotype. This chain uses TRBV5-6 with TRBJ1-2, with 7 bases matching TRBD1. The CDR3 is 15 amino acids. Germline CDR1 SGHDT, CDR2 YYEEEE. V lost 2 bases and J lost 6; bases outside the gene matches: 10. CDR3 sequence (DNA): TGTGCCAGCAGCTTCGTGACAGGGAGTTACGATGGCTACACCTTC. Translated: CASSFVTGSYDGYTF. Based on the CDR3 plus reference TRBV5-6 and TRBJ1-2, the full variable domain is DAGVTQSPTHLIKTRGQQVTLRCSPKSGHDTVSWYQQALGQGPQFIFQYYEEEERQRGNFPDRFSGHQFPNYSSELNVNALLLGDSALYLCASSFVTGSYDGYTFGSGTRLTVV.

The chain has TRBV21-1 and TRBJ2-6; TRBD1, the D gene given by the table, was not confirmed from the DNA. TRBV21-1 constitutes a pseudogene. The CDR3 is made up of 17 amino acids. DNA for the CDR3: TGTGCCAGCAGCATGACAGGGCTCCACTCTGGGGCCAACGTCCTGACTTTC. Translating it yields CASSMTGLHSGANVLTF.

This chain links TRBV16 with TRBJ2-2; D is unclear. The ends were cut back, 2 bases at V and 0 bases at J, with 10 bases in the middle. Germline-derived CDR1 and CDR2 are KGHSY and FQNENV. The CDR3 has 16 residues. The CDR3 coding sequence is TGTGCCAGCAGCCAACTCGGCAGGACGAACACCGGGGAGCTGTTTTTT. Translation: CASSQLGRTNTGELFF.

This chain joins TRBV12-3 or TRBV12-4 and TRBJ2-7; 10 nucleotides match TRBD2. The CDR3 loop spans 17 amino acids. J gave up 3 bases and V 4 bases, and 12 bases lay outside the gene matches. The CDR3 here is CASSSSGRASPVYEQYF. CDR3 bases: TGTGCCAGCAGTTCCAGCGGGAGGGCGTCACCCGTCTACGAGCAGTACTTC.

The sample holds many counts of this clonotype. The chain has TRBV3-1 and TRBJ2-3; 13 bases line up with TRBD2. The trim removed 4 bases at V and 1 base at J, leaving 2 bases unmatched. The germline CDR1 and CDR2 sequences are LGHDT and YNNKEL (reference sequence). The CDR3 contains 16 residues. The CDR3 is CASSRGLAGGTDTQYF. The CDR3 nucleotides are TGTGCCAGCAGCCGCGGACTAGCGGGAGGCACAGATACGCAGTATTTT.

This clonotype was recorded at least ten times. The chain is built from TRBV7-8 and TRBJ2-7, with 7 bases matching TRBD1. CDR1 and CDR2 (germline): SGHVS, FQNEAQ. The V and J ends lost 8 bases and 3 bases, in that order; junction bases with no gene match: 10. The CDR3 length is 14 residues. DNA for the CDR3: TGTGCCAGCGGTCAGCGAGGGGGCGTCTACGAGCAGTACTTC. Protein: CASGQRGGVYEQYF.

The CDR3 sequence is CSAPRQINEQFF. In nucleotides, the CDR3 is TGCAGTGCTCCTCGACAGATCAATGAGCAGTTCTTC. The genes are TRBV20-1 and TRBJ2-1; maybe TRBD1 (5 bases). There are 12 residues in the CDR3. The germline CDR1 and CDR2 sequences are DFQATT and SNEGSKA (reference sequence). V was clipped by 5 bases and J by 6 bases, with 11 bases between them.

This clonotype was counted a few times. V is TRBV27 and J is TRBJ2-7; D call uncertain. The length of the CDR3 is 11 residues. V lost 9 bases and J 7 bases, leaving 13 bases between the germline ends. From germline, CDR1 is MNHEY and CDR2 SMNVEV (reference sequence). CDR3 region: CARPHLREQYF. The CDR3 coding sequence is TGTGCCAGACCCCACCTTCGGGAGCAGTACTTC.

Ten or more counts support this clonotype. This sequence joins TRBV29-1 and TRBJ1-5; tentatively, D is TRBD1 (6 bases). With 6 bases removed from V and 1 base from J, the gap between germline ends came to 10 bases. Germline V CDR1 and CDR2: SQVTM, ANQGSEA. The CDR3 is 13 residues long. For the CDR3, the DNA is TGCAGCGTCCGCGGACAGAGCAATCAGCCCCAGCATTTT. Residues: CSVRGQSNQPQHF.

The chain links TRBV27 to TRBJ2-3, with 7 bases matching TRBD2. The CDR3 contains 19 residues. Germline V gene data show CDR1 as MNHEY and CDR2 as SMNVEV (reference sequence). Unmatched junction bases numbered 18, after V lost 5 bases and J lost 1 base. The CDR3 bases are TGTGCCAGCAGTCCCGATCGGGCGGCGGGAGCCCTCGGCACAGATACGCAGTATTTT. It encodes CASSPDRAAGALGTDTQYF.

V usage is TRBV30 and J usage is TRBJ2-1, with no clear D. There are 13 residues in the CDR3. V lost 8 bases and J lost 1, with 12 bases in between. Germline V gene data show CDR1 as GTSNPN and CDR2 as SVGIG (reference sequence). CDR3 sequence reads: CARQGWSYNEQFF. The CDR3 DNA reads TGTGCCCGGCAAGGGTGGTCCTACAATGAGCAGTTCTTC.

This clonotype has more than one count but fewer than ten. The chain links TRBV5-1 to TRBJ2-3; TRBD2 agrees at 8 bases. The CDR3 loop spans 15 amino acids. V was clipped by 2 bases and J by 4 bases; unmatched bases: 6. The germline V gene encodes CDR1 SGHRS and CDR2 YFSETQ. The DNA for the CDR3 is TGCGCCAGCAGCTTTAGTAGCGGGGTTTCAGATACGCAGTATTTT. This codes for CASSFSSGVSDTQYF.

This clonotype was detected ten times or more. The chain joins TRBV6-6 to TRBJ1-5; 7 nucleotides agree with TRBD1. Germline V gene sequence: CDR1 MNHNY, CDR2 SVGAGI (reference sequence). The CDR3 length is 13 residues. Trimming cost V 11 bases and J 1 base; bases outside gene matches: 5. The CDR3 bases are TGTGCCTGTCAGGGGGACAGCAATCAGCCCCAGCATTTT. The encoded protein is CACQGDSNQPQHF.

This clonotype was seen at least ten times. V is TRBV29-1 and J is TRBJ1-5; D perhaps matches TRBD1 (6 bases). The CDR3 extends over 13 amino acids. Germline CDR1 reads SQVTM; CDR2 reads ANQGSEA. Trimming removed 6 bases at V and 5 bases at J, with 14 bases between. The CDR3, as DNA: TGCAGCGTCGGTACAGGGAGGCATCAGCCCCAGCATTTT. This codes for CSVGTGRHQPQHF.

Many counts were recorded for this clonotype. This chain uses TRBV5-5 with TRBJ2-2; D may be TRBD2 (5 bases). The CDR3 sequence is 14 residues long. The V end lost 5 bases, the J end lost 3 bases, and 11 bases lay between the germline ends. From germline, CDR1 is SGHKS and CDR2 YYEKEE (reference sequence). CDR3: CASRFGIYTGELFF. In nucleotides, the CDR3 is TGTGCCAGCAGATTCGGGATCTACACCGGGGAGCTGTTTTTT.

This clonotype appeared a few times. This chain connects TRBV12-3 or TRBV12-4 to TRBJ2-1, with D possibly TRBD2 on 6 matching bases. V was clipped by 6 bases and J by 1 base, with 13 bases between them. The CDR3 runs to 15 residues. CDR3 sequence reads: CASRGLATSYNEQFF. The CDR3 coding sequence is TGTGCCAGCAGGGGTCTAGCGACTTCCTACAATGAGCAGTTCTTC.

By share of the sample, this clonotype is medium-sized (0.01 to 0.1%). Lacking the conserved final phenylalanine or tryptophan, this CDR3 likely reflects a read error. The DNA is omitted, as the CDR3 cannot be located on it reliably, and the CDR3 follows TCRdb's listing. This chain uses TRBV11-2 with TRBJ2-3; TRBD1, the table's D call, was not compared with the DNA. The CDR3 sequence runs 13 residues, both termini included. The germline CDR1 and CDR2 sequences are SGHAT and FQNNGV. The chain's CDR3 is CASSFVYGTLPDL.